The text below deals with one TCR beta chain. Its matching antigen is unknown. Sequencing was performed with immunoSEQ multiplex PCR; in TCRdb, only in-frame clones are kept and a portion is missing. The table has 70,000 to 80,000 clones, approximately 90% seen once. These data are taken from a study of T cells in localized non-small cell lung cancer. Study-level results: Uninvolved adjacent lung showed higher T cell clonality than tumor.

V dropped 3 bases and J dropped 4 bases, with 10 bases sitting between them. CDR3 length equals 14 residues. Germline V gives CDR1 LNHNV, CDR2 YYDKDF (reference sequence). The genes are TRBV15 and TRBJ2-1; D might be TRBD1 (6 bases). The sequence was obtained from a woman aged 35-70 years with stage I squamous cell lung carcinoma. The specimen comprised peripheral blood, sampled before any cancer treatment. Here the CDR3 DNA reads TGTGCCACCAGCAGCACAGGGATTTACAATGAGCAGTTCTTC. This translates into CATSSTGIYNEQFF.